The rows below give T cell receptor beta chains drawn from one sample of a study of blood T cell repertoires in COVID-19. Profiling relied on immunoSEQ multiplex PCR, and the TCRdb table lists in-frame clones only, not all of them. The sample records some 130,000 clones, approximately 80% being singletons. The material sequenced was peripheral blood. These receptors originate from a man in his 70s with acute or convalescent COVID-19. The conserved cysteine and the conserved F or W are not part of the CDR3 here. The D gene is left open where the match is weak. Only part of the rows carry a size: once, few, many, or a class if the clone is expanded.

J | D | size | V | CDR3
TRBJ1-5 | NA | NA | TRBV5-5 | ASSLTGTLSNQPQH
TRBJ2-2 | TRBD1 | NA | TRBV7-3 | ASSLSGTANTGELF
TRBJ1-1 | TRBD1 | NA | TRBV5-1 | ASRYTLRGAMNTEAF
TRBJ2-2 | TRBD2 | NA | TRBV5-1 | ASSGGRNTGELF
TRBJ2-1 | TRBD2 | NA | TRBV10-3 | AISVPTSGGYNEQF
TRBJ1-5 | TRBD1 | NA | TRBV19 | ASSNPGTGNQPQH
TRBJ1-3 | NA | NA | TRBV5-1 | ASSLDRAAGNTIY
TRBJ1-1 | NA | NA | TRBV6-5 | ASLPRAQGTEAF
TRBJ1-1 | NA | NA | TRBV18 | ASSSDSQEAF
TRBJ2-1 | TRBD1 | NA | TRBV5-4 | ASSFLTGGSYNEQF
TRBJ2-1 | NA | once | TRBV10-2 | ASSETYYNEQF
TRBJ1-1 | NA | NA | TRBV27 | ASSSWGGNTEAF
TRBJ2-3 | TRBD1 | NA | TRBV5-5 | ASSSLGQGVTDTQY
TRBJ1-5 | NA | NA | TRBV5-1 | ASSLAGGNQPQH
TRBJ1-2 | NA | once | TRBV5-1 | ATRTEGNYGYT
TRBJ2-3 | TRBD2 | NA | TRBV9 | ASSAGIAGGTDTQY
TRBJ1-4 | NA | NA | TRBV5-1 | ASSLEGWANEKLF
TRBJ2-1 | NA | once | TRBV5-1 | ASSFSSWYNEQF
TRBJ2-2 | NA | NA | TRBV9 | ASSLRQFTGELF
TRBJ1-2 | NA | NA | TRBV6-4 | ASSDSAGDNYGYT
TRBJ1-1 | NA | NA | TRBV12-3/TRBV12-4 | ASSLGPHTEAF
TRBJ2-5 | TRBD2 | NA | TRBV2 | ASSETLAGTETQY